The 6 T cell receptor beta chains below were found in one sample sequenced in a study of T cells in Graves' hyperthyroidism and ophthalmopathy. The investigators amplified TCR beta CDR3 regions from RNA transcripts. A first-round RT-PCR of the TCR CDR3 used the HTBI primer set. TCRdb independently ran MiXCR on the multiplex PCR reads; one entry per CDR3 protein. The profile shows 350,000 to 450,000 distinct CDR3 sequences, approximately 15% of them singletons. The sequencing input was blood. Every receptor here comes from a woman between 55 and 75 years old with Graves' hyperthyroidism.

This clonotype was recorded many times. The chain has TRBV6-1 and TRBJ2-5; no reliable D call. Germline CDR1 reads MNHNS; CDR2 reads SASEGT. V lost 5 bases, J lost 4 bases, and 17 bases lay in between. This CDR3 contains 15 residues. The CDR3 region is CASSPRTRSGETQYF. The CDR3 coding sequence is TGTGCCAGCAGTCCCCGGACCCGGTCTGGAGAGACCCAGTACTTC.

Many counts were recorded for this clonotype. The chain combines TRBV5-1 with TRBJ2-1; possible D gene TRBD1, 5 bases. This CDR3 has 14 amino acids. Per the germline V gene, CDR1 is SGHRS and CDR2 is YFSETQ. Deletions cut 4 bases from V and 2 bases from J, with 10 bases between. In DNA form, the CDR3 reads TGCGCCAGCAGCCAACAGGAAACCTACAATGAGCAGTTCTTC. It codes for CASSQQETYNEQFF.

This clonotype was detected only a few times. This rearrangement joins TRBV5-1 to TRBJ2-2, with 10 bases fitting TRBD1. This CDR3 has 16 residues. Germline CDR1 reads SGHRS; CDR2 reads YFSETQ. V dropped 1 base and J dropped 6; count of bases not matched to a gene: 6. The CDR3 coding sequence is TGCGCCAGCAGCTTGCTTGGACAGGGGGTTTCCGGGGAGCTGTTTTTT. This encodes CASSLLGQGVSGELFF.

This clonotype showed up just a few times. J is TRBJ2-6 and V is TRBV7-9; tentatively, D is TRBD2 (6 bases). CDR1 and CDR2 (germline): SEHNR, FQNEAQ (reference sequence). CDR3 length equals 17 residues. V was pared by 5 bases and J by 3 bases, with 17 bases between. CDR3 coding DNA: TGTGCCAGCAGCCCCGGGACTCTATTGAGTGGGGCCAACGTCCTGACTTTC. Translated: CASSPGTLLSGANVLTF.

This clonotype was seen repeatedly, ten times or more. This chain connects TRBV15 to TRBJ1-1; 9 bases map to TRBD1. This CDR3 spans 15 amino acids. Unmatched junction bases numbered 10, after V lost 5 bases and J lost 6 bases. Germline loops: CDR1 LNHNV, CDR2 YYDKDF (reference sequence). The CDR3, as DNA: TGTGCCACCAGCCTACATCGGGACAGGGACGCTGAAGCTTTCTTT. It translates to CATSLHRDRDAEAFF.

The genes are TRBV15 and TRBJ2-5, with TRBD2 matching over 8 bases. The V gene's germline CDR1 is LNHNV and CDR2 YYDKDF (reference sequence). Losses at the gene ends were 5 bases for V and 4 bases for J; bases not matched to a gene: 18. This CDR3 contains 18 residues. CDR3 sequence reads: CATSGLEPGLGVGETQYF. The CDR3 DNA sequence: TGTGCCACCAGCGGACTAGAGCCGGGACTAGGCGTTGGAGAGACCCAGTACTTC. The full variable domain, in which reference TRBV15 and TRBJ2-5 provide the parts outside the CDR3, is DAMVIQNPRYQVTQFGKPVTLSCSQTLNHNVMYWYQQKSSQAPKLLFHYYDKDFNNEADTPDNFQSRRPNTSFCFLDIRSPGLGDTAMYLCATSGLEPGLGVGETQYFGPGTRLLVL.